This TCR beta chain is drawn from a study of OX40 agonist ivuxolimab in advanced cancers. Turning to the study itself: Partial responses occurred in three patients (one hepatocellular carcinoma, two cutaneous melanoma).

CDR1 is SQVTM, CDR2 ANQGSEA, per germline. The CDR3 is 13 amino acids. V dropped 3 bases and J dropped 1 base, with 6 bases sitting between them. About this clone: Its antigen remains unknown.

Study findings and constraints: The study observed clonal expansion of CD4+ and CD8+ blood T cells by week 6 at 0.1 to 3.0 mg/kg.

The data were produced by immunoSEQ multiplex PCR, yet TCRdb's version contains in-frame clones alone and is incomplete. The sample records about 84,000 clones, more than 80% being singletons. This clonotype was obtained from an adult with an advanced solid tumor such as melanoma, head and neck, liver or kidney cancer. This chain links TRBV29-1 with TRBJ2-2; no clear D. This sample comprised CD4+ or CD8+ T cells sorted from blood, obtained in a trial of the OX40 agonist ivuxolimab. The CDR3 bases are TGCAGCGTTGATGGCGGGAACACCGGGGAGCTGTTTTTT. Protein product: CSVDGGNTGELFF.